The next 19 T cell receptor beta chains were all read from a single sample in a study of human T cells and chemical hapten exposure (dated by TCRdb to the early 2020s). This specimen's time point label, interpreted: pre-sensitization, week 0. The treatment or condition tag for this specimen amounts to: therapeutic diphenylcyclopropenone sensitization with weekly scalp DPC. Library method: RACE. TCRdb shows the sequencer as NextSeq 500. Clones were called with MiXCR by TCRdb after fastp trimmed the public reads at Q25, and only in-frame beta chains were retained. Records with the same CDR3 protein are collapsed into one entry carrying the most frequent genes and DNA. This sample lists 80,000 to 95,000 distinct CDR3 sequences; roughly 8.8% were detected once. The top ten clonotypes cover 3.6% of the sample. Sequenced here: whole blood, sampled in connection with sensitization to the hapten diphenylcyclopropenone (DPC). Source of these receptors: a woman aged 40 to 49 with alopecia areata. Some clones in this sample may be carry-over from other donors' samples.

At least ten counts were recorded for this clonotype. V usage is TRBV5-1 and J usage is TRBJ1-1; D perhaps matches TRBD1 (5 bases). Germline V gives CDR1 SGHRS, CDR2 YFSETQ. The CDR3 is 13 residues long. Trimming left V 2 bases short and J 5 bases short, with 10 bases between. The CDR3 spells CASSFGWGTEAFF. DNA for the CDR3: TGCGCCAGCAGCTTTGGGTGGGGGACTGAAGCTTTCTTT.

The chain couples TRBV20-1 to TRBJ2-4; D uncertain. V was shortened by 0 bases and J by 6 bases, with 6 bases between the two germline ends. Germline V CDR1 and CDR2: DFQATT, SNEGSKA (reference sequence). The CDR3 has 12 residues. CDR3 region: CSARDDLNIQYF. CDR3 nucleotide sequence: TGCAGTGCTAGAGATGACCTAAACATTCAGTACTTC.

This clonotype appeared many times. The rearrangement links TRBV28 to TRBJ2-7; 10 bases match TRBD1. Germline lookup yields CDR1 MDHEN and CDR2 SYDVKM. CDR3 length: 13 amino acids. The ends lost 6 bases at V and 2 bases at J; junction bases unmatched: 1. The CDR3 spells CASRTGGTYEQYF. CDR3 DNA: TGTGCCAGCAGGACAGGGGGCACCTACGAGCAGTACTTC.

This clonotype was counted ten times or more. This chain uses TRBV7-2 with TRBJ2-3; the D is unclear. The germline gives CDR1 SGHTA, CDR2 FQGNSA. CDR3 length equals 11 residues. V lost 3 bases, J lost 7 bases, and 5 bases lay in between. CDR3 in DNA: TGTGCCAGCAGCTTGGGAAATACGCAGTATTTT. Its protein is CASSLGNTQYF.

The chain joins TRBV27 to TRBJ1-5; 7 bases agree with TRBD1. Germline CDR1 is MNHEY and CDR2 is SMNVEV (reference sequence). This CDR3 is built from 17 residues. The J segment lost 2 bases and the V segment lost 2 bases, leaving 9 bases of the junction unmatched. The CDR3 DNA sequence: TGTGCCAGCAGTTTAAGGGTAGGGGGCGACGGCAATCAGCCCCAGCATTTT. The encoded protein is CASSLRVGGDGNQPQHF.

This clonotype was found many times. V and J are TRBV6-2 or TRBV6-3 and TRBJ1-5; TRBD1 is a possible D gene (5 bases). The CDR3 is 15 amino acids. V was cut by 7 bases and J by 6 bases, with 19 bases left in between. CDR1 is MNHEY, CDR2 SVGEGT, per germline. As DNA, the CDR3 is TGTGCCAGCACAGGGCAGGTCTCGACCCTTCAGCCCCAGCATTTT. This codes for CASTGQVSTLQPQHF.

This clonotype was picked up a small number of times. The chain carries TRBV4-1 and TRBJ2-4; D possibly matches TRBD1 or TRBD2 (6 bases each). The CDR3 length is 16 residues. Germline V CDR1 and CDR2: MGHRA, YSYEKL. With 1 base removed from V and 15 bases from J, the gap between germline ends came to 25 bases. The CDR3 nucleotides read TGCGCCAGCAGCCAAGTCCCCAGCCTAGTAAAAAGGGGGGTGTACTTC. Translating it yields CASSQVPSLVKRGVYF.

This clonotype was seen once. This may arise from a read error, as a much more abundant clone is one base away. This sequence joins TRBV4-2 and TRBJ1-1; D is possibly TRBD1 (5 bases). The CDR3 has 17 residues. From germline, CDR1 is LGHNA and CDR2 YNFKEQ. The CDR3 sequence is CASTKEIGGFENTEAYF. In DNA, the CDR3 is TGTGCCAGCACCAAAGAGATCGGGGGGTTCGAGAACACTGAAGCTTACTTT.

The genes are TRBV12-3 or TRBV12-4 and TRBJ2-7; TRBD1 might be the D (5 bases). The ends were cut back, 7 bases at V and 3 bases at J, with 13 bases in the middle. This CDR3 comprises 13 residues. The CDR3 here is CASTDGALYEQYF. CDR3 DNA: TGTGCCAGCACCGATGGGGCCCTCTACGAGCAGTACTTC.

The rearrangement uses TRBV11-2 and TRBJ2-3; TRBD1 is a possible D gene (5 bases). The CDR3 extends over 15 amino acids. Germline V gene sequence: CDR1 SGHAT, CDR2 FQNNGV. V lost 4 bases and J 2 bases, leaving 13 bases between the germline ends. In nucleotides, the CDR3 is TGTGCCAGCAGCTCAGGGTACGGATCCACAGATACGCAGTATTTT. The encoded protein is CASSSGYGSTDTQYF. Based on the CDR3 plus reference TRBV11-2 and TRBJ2-3, the full variable domain is EAGVAQSPRYKIIEKRQSVAFWCNPISGHATLYWYQQILGQGPKLLIQFQNNGVVDDSQLPKDRFSAERLKGVDSTLKIQPAKLEDSAVYLCASSSGYGSTDTQYFGPGTRLTVL.

This clonotype has at least ten counts. V gene TRBV29-1 combines with J gene TRBJ1-1; TRBD1 matches 7 bases. The CDR3 length is 14 residues. J lost 1 base, V lost 5 bases, and 7 bases had no gene match. From germline, CDR1 is SQVTM and CDR2 ANQGSEA. The CDR3 here is CSVNAGQSNTEAFF. Written as DNA, the CDR3 is TGCAGCGTTAACGCGGGACAGTCGAACACTGAAGCTTTCTTT. The full variable domain, rest sourced from reference TRBV29-1 and TRBJ1-1, is SAVISQKPSRDICQRGTSLTIQCQVDSQVTMMFWYRQQPGQSLTLIATANQGSEATYESGFVIDKFPISRPNLTFSTLTVSNMSPEDSSIYLCSVNAGQSNTEAFFGQGTRLTVV.

The V call is TRBV7-9, the J call TRBJ1-2; weak D call: TRBD1 (5 bases). This CDR3 region has 13 residues. Germline lookup yields CDR1 SEHNR and CDR2 FQNEAQ (reference sequence). This CDR3 is CVSRGGLGYGYTF. CDR3 coding DNA: TGTGTGTCGAGGGGTGGTCTGGGGTATGGCTACACCTTC. Full variable domain (missing parts from reference TRBV7-9 and TRBJ1-2): DTGVSQNPRHKITKRGQNVTFRCDPISEHNRLYWYRQTLGQGPEFLTYFQNEAQLEKSRLLSDRFSAERPKGSFSTLEIQRTEQGDSAMYLCVSRGGLGYGYTFGSGTRLTVV.

This clonotype was recorded a few times. J is TRBJ2-7 and V is TRBV6-2 or TRBV6-3; the D gene could be TRBD1 or TRBD2 (5 bases each). V lost 4 bases to trimming and J lost 2 bases, with 18 bases between them. Germline CDR1 and CDR2: MNHEY and SVGEGT. The CDR3 has 16 amino acids. This CDR3 reads CASSSPWGSGAYEQYF. The CDR3 DNA reads as TGTGCCAGCAGTTCCCCGTGGGGGTCAGGAGCCTACGAGCAGTACTTC.

This clonotype was seen at least ten times. The rearrangement uses TRBV6-5 and TRBJ1-3; 8 nucleotides line up with TRBD1. Germline V gene data show CDR1 as MNHEY and CDR2 as SVGAGI. With 2 bases clipped from V and 0 bases from J, the junction kept 3 bases outside the gene matches. The CDR3 runs 16 residues. CDR3 in DNA: TGTGCCAGCAGTTACGGTGACAGGGGCTCTGGAAACACCATATATTTT. Translation: CASSYGDRGSGNTIYF.

By its share, this clonotype is large. The genes are TRBV5-4 and TRBJ1-1, with 11 positions matching TRBD1. Germline V gene data show CDR1 as SGHNT and CDR2 as YYREEE (reference sequence). After removal of 4 bases from V and 0 bases from J, the junction contained 8 bases not matched to a gene. CDR3 length: 17 amino acids. The CDR3, as DNA: TGTGCCAGCAGCGTGGACAGGGGGCCTCCTATGAACACTGAAGCTTTCTTT. Its translation is CASSVDRGPPMNTEAFF.

This clonotype was recorded many times. V and J are TRBV6-2 or TRBV6-3 and TRBJ1-5, with D tentatively TRBD1 (5 bases). V was clipped by 5 bases and J by 2 bases, with 16 bases between them. Germline assignment: CDR1 MNHEY and CDR2 SVGEGT. CDR3 length: 16 amino acids. The CDR3 spells CASSQGRANGNQPQHF. The CDR3, as DNA: TGTGCCAGCAGTCAGGGCAGGGCGAATGGCAATCAGCCCCAGCATTTT.

This clonotype was counted ten times or more. V and J are TRBV20-1 and TRBJ1-2; weak D call: TRBD1 (6 bases). The germline CDR1 and CDR2 sequences are DFQATT and SNEGSKA (reference sequence). This CDR3 contains 13 residues. V was cut by 1 base and J by 2 bases, with 8 bases left in between. This CDR3 reads CSARGTGNYGYTF. The DNA of the CDR3 is TGCAGTGCTAGAGGAACAGGGAACTATGGCTACACCTTC.

The V gene is TRBV4-1, the J gene TRBJ1-4, with unresolved D. With 0 bases removed from V and 8 bases from J, the gap between germline ends came to 10 bases. CDR3 size: 14 residues. Germline loops: CDR1 MGHRA, CDR2 YSYEKL. CDR3 sequence (DNA): TGCGCCAGCAGCCAAGAAGGTCGGTGGGAAAAACTGTTTTTT. Protein: CASSQEGRWEKLFF.

The rearrangement links TRBV18 to TRBJ2-7, with TRBD1 identical over 8 bases. Germline-derived CDR1 and CDR2 are KGHSH and LQKENI. The CDR3 loop spans 13 amino acids. The V gene end was trimmed by 3 bases and the J gene end by 7 bases; junction bases not matched to a gene: 5. The DNA for the CDR3 is TGTGCCAGCTCACCGCAGGGGGCTGGGGAGCAGTACTTC. It codes for CASSPQGAGEQYF.